This T cell receptor beta chain was captured in a study of CXCR3-negative and CXCR3-positive naive CD8 T cells. Study-wide results and limits: Sequencing showed both naive subsets with comparably high diversity, and memory CD8+ cells much lower. TRB CDR3s of CXCR3-positive naive cells were more hydrophobic than those of CXCR3-negative naive cells. Naive subsets had comparable surface CD5, so TRB CDR3 properties gauged TCR strength.

In preparing the TRB cDNA libraries, 5' RACE with UMI labels was used. TCRdb reprocessed the 5' RACE reads, keeping one entry per CDR3 protein, no DNA. The ten top clones account for about 0.62%, within a sample of roughly 120,000 distinct CDR3 sequences. This CDR3 comprises 14 residues. Germline values: CDR1 ENHRY, CDR2 SYGVKD. CD8+ T cell subsets were each sorted in triplicate, hundreds of thousands of cells apiece. Turning to this clonotype: Its antigen is undetermined.

The clonotype comes from a human donor in good health. Some clones in this sample may be carry-over from other donors' samples. The V call is TRBV10-3, the J call TRBJ1-1; TCRdb lists TRBD1, though no DNA is available to test this call. Sequences were obtained from naive CXCR3+ CD8+ T cells from blood. Subset denoted: CD45RO-CCR7+CD27+CD95- naive CD8+ T cells expressing CXCR3 (TNR3+). CDR3 sequence: CAISDWDRGTEAFF.